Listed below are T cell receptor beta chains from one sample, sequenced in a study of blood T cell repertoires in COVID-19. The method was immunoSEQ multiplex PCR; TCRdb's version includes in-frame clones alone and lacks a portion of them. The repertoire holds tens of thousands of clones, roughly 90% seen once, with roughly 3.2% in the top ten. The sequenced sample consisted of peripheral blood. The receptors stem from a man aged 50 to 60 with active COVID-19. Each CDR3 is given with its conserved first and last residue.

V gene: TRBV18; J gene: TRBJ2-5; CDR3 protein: CASSPRTGTGQREETQYF
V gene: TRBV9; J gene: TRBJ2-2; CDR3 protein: CASSVRGGPSTGELFF
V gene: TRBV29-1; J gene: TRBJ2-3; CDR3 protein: CSVEVYERTDTQYF
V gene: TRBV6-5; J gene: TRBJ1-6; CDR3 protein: CASRRGASNSPLHF
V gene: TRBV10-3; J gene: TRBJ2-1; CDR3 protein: CAIESGQGALNEQFF
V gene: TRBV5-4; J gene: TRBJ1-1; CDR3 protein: CASNLGKGGSAEAFF
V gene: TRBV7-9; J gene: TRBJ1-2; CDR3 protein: CASSMDRVYGYTF
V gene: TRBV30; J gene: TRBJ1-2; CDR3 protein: CAWNLDRSYGYTF
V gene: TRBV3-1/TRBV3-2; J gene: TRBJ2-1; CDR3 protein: CASKLAGGGISEQFF
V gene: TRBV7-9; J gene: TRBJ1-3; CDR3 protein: CASSSPGGSTIYF
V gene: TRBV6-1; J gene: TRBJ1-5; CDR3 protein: CASSERDRAYQPQHF
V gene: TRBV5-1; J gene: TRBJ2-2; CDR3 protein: CASSPQTPGELFF
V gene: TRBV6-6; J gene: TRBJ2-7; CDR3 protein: CASSPRVRGRGEQYF
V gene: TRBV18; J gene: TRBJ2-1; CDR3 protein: CASSPPVDKLEQFF
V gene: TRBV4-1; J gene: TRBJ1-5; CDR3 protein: CASSQVVRGQPQHF
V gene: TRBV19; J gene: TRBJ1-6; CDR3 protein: CASSIDGALNSPLHF
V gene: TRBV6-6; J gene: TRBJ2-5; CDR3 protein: CASILAGEETQYF
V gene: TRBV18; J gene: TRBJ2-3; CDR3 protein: CASSPPGQLRTDTQYF
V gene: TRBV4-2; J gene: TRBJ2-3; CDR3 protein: CASSQVAGGFTDTQYF
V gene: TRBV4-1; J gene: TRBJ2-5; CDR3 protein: CASSQTWGGQETQYF
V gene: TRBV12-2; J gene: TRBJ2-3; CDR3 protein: CASRLPYLAGGGDTQYF
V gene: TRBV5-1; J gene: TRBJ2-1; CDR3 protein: CASSLPGVAGAIRNEQFF
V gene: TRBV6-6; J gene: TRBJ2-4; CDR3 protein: CASSPLPGQAAKNIQYF
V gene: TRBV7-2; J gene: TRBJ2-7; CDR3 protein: CASSLGAGGPYEQYF
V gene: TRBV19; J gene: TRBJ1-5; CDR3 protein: CASSPKGGTGGRSNQPQHF
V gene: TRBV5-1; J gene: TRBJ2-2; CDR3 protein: CASSSSGGAVGELFF
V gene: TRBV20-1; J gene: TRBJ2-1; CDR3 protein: CSASQPGYNEQFF
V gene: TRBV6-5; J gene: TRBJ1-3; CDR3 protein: CASSQSGFPGNTIYF